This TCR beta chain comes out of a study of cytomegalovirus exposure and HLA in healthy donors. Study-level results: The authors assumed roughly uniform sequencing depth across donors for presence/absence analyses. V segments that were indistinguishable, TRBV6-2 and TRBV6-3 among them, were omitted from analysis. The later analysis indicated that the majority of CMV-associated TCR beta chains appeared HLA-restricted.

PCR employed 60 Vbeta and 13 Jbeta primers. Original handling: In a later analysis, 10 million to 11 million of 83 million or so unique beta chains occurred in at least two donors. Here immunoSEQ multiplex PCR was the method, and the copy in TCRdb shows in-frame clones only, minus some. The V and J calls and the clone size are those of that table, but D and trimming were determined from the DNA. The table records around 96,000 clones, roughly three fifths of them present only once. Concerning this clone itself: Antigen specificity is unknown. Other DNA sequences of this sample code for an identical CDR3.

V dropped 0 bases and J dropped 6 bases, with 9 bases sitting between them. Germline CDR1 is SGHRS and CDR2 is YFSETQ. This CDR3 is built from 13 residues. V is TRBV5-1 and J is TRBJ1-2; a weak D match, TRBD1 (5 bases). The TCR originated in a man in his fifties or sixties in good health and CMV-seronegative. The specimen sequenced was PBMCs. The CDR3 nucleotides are TGCGCCAGCAGCTTGGGGCAGGGTGATGGCTACACCTTC. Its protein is CASSLGQGDGYTF.